What follows describes a single TCR beta chain. Antigen unknown. Whereas donors were nominally healthy upon sampling, unrecorded immune exposures were probable. This specimen belongs to a study of cytomegalovirus exposure and HLA in healthy donors. Study-level results: Productive rates of about 90% or about 30% were seen for most TCR beta V segments in an earlier analysis.

V lost 5 bases to trimming and J lost 1 base; unmatched junction nucleotides: 7. There are 18 residues in the CDR3. Germline CDR1 reads MGHRA; CDR2 reads YSYEKL. The PCR made use of 60 Vbeta and 13 Jbeta primers. The repertoire was sequenced with immunoSEQ multiplex PCR; TCRdb's copy has only in-frame clones and lacks some. The sample holds under 150,000 clones, about 84% seen once. The source is a woman between 40 and 50 years old in good health and CMV-seropositive. Sequencing input: PBMCs. This rearrangement joins TRBV4-1 to TRBJ2-5, with 16 nucleotides matching TRBD2. Here the CDR3 DNA reads TGCGCCAGCAGCTTTACCGGGACTAGCGGGAGGGTCCAAGAGACCCAGTACTTC. Protein sequence: CASSFTGTSGRVQETQYF.